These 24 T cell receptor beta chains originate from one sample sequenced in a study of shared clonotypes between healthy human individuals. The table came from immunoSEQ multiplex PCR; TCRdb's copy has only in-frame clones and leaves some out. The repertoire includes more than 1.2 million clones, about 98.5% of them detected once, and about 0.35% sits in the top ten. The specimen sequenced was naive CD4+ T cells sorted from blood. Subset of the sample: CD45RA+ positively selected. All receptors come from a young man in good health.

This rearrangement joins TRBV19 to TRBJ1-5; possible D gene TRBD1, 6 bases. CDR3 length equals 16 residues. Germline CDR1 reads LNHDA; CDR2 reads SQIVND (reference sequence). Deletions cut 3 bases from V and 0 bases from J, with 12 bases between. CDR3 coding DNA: TGTGCCAGTAGTATGGACAGACAGTATAGCAATCAGCCCCAGCATTTT. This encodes CASSMDRQYSNQPQHF.

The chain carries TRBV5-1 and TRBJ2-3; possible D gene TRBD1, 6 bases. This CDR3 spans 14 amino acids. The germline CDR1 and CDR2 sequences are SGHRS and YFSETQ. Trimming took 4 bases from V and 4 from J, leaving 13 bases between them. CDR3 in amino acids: CASSIDRPSDTQYF. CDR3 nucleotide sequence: TGCGCCAGCAGCATAGACAGGCCATCAGATACGCAGTATTTT.

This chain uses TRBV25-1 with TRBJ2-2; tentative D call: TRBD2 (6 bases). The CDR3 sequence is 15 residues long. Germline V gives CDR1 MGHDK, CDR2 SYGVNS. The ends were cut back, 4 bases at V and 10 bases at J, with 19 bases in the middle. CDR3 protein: CASSATSRGRSELFF. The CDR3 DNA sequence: TGTGCCAGCAGTGCAACTAGCCGCGGAAGGTCGGAGCTGTTTTTT.

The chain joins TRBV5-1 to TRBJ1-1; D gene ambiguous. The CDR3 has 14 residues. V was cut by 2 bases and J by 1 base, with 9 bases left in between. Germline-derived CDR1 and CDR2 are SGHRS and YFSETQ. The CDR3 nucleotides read TGCGCCAGCAGCTTTCGGGCTGAGAACACTGAAGCTTTCTTT. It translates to CASSFRAENTEAFF.

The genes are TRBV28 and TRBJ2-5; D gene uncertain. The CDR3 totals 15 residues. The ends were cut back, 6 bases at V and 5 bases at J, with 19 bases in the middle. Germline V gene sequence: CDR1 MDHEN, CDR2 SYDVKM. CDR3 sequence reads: CASRRTGPKAETQYF. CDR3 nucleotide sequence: TGTGCCAGCAGACGAACGGGTCCTAAGGCGGAGACCCAGTACTTC.

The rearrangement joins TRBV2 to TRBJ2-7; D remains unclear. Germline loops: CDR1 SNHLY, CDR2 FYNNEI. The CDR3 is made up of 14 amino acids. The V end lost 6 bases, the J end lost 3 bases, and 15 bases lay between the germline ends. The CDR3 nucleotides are TGTGCCAGCAGAATGTGGACCGAATACTACGAGCAGTACTTC. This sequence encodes CASRMWTEYYEQYF. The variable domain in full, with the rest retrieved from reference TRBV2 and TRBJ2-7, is EPEVTQTPSHQVTQMGQEVILRCVPISNHLYFYWYRQILGQKVEFLVSFYNNEISEKSEIFDDQFSVERPDGSNFTLKIRSTKLEDSAMYFCASRMWTEYYEQYFGPGTRLTVT.

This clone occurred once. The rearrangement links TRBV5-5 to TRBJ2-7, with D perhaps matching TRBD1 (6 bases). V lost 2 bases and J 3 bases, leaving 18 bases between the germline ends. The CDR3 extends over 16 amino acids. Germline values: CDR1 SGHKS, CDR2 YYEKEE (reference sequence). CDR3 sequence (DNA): TGTGCCAGCAGCTTCGCAGGGGTAGTGGTCTACTACGAGCAGTACTTC. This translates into CASSFAGVVVYYEQYF. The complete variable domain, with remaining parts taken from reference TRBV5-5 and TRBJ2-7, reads DAGVTQSPTHLIKTRGQQVTLRCSPISGHKSVSWYQQVLGQGPQFIFQYYEKEERGRGNFPDRFSARQFPNYSSELNVNALLLGDSALYLCASSFAGVVVYYEQYFGPGTRLTVT.

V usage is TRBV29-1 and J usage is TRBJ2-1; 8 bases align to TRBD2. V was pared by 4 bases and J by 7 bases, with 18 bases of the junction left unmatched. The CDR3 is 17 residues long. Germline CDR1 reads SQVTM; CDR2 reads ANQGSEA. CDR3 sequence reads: CSVGDGLEAGGRNEQFF. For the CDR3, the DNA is TGCAGCGTTGGTGATGGATTAGAGGCGGGAGGTAGAAATGAGCAGTTCTTC.

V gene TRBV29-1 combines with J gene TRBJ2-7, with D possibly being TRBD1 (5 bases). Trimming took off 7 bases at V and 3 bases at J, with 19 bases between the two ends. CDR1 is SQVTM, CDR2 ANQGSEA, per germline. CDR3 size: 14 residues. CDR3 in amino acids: CSARTSGLRYEQYF. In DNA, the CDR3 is TGCAGCGCACGAACCTCAGGGTTACGCTACGAGCAGTACTTC.

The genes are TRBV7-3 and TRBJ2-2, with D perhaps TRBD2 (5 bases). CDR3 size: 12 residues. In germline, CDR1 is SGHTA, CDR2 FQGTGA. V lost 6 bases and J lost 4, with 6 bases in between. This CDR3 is CASSGGTGELFF. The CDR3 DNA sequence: TGTGCCAGCAGTGGAGGCACCGGGGAGCTGTTTTTT.

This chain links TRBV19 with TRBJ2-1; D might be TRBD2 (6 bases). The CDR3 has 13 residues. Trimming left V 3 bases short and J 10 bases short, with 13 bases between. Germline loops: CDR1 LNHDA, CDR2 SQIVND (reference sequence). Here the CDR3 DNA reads TGTGCCAGTAGTATTACTAGCTGGAACGAGCAGTTCTTC. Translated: CASSITSWNEQFF.

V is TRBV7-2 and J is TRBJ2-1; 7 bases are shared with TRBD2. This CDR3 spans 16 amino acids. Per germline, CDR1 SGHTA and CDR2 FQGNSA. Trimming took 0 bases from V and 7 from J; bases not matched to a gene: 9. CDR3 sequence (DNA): TGTGCCAGCAGCTTAGCGGGGGGTCGCGGGAGAAATGAGCAGTTCTTC. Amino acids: CASSLAGGRGRNEQFF. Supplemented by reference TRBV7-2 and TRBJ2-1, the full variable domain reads GAGVSQSPSNKVTEKGKDVELRCDPISGHTALYWYRQSLGQGLEFLIYFQGNSAPDKSGLPSDRFSAERTGGSVSTLTIQRTQQEDSAVYLCASSLAGGRGRNEQFFGPGTRLTVL.

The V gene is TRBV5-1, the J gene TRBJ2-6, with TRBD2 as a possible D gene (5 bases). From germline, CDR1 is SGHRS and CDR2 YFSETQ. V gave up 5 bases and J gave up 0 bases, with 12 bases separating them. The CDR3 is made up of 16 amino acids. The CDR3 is CASRSLGSSGANVLTF. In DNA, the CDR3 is TGCGCCAGCAGGTCTCTGGGGAGCTCTGGGGCCAACGTCCTGACTTTC.

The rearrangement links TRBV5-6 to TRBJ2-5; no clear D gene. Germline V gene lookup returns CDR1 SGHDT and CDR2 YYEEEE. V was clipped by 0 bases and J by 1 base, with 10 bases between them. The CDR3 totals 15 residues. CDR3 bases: TGTGCCAGCAGCTTGGTCTCTGGCGGCCAAGAGACCCAGTACTTC. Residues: CASSLVSGGQETQYF.

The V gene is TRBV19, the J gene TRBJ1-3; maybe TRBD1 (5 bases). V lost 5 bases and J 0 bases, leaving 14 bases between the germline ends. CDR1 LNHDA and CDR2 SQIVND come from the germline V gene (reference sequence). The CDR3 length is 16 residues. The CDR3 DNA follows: TGTGCCAGTAGTCCGGGGCGCCTGCTCTCTGGAAACACCATATATTTT. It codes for CASSPGRLLSGNTIYF.

In DNA, the CDR3 is TGCAGCGTTGTGGGAGGGAGGTACGAGCAGTACTTC. This gives the protein CSVVGGRYEQYF. The chain combines TRBV29-1 with TRBJ2-7; 7 nucleotides align to TRBD2. The germline V gene encodes CDR1 SQVTM and CDR2 ANQGSEA. This CDR3 is 12 amino acids long. Losses at the gene ends were 4 bases for V and 4 bases for J; bases not matched to a gene: 4.

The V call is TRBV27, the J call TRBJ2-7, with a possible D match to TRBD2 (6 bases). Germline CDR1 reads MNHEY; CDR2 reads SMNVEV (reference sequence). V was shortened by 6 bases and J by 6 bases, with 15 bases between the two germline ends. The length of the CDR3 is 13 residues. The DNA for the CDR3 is TGTGCCAGCAGCCCCTGGGCTAGCGCCGAGCAGTACTTC. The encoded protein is CASSPWASAEQYF.

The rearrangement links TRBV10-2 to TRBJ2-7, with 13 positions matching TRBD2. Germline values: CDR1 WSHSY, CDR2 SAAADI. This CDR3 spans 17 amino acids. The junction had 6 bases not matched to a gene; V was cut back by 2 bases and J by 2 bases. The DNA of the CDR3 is TGCGCCAGCAGTGAGGCGGGACTAGCGGGACGTCCCTACGAGCAGTACTTC. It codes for CASSEAGLAGRPYEQYF.

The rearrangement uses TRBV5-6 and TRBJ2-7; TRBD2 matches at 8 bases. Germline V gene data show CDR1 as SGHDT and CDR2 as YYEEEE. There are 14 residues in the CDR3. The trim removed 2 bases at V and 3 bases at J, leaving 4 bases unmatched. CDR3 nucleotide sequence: TGTGCCAGCAGCTTTTTAGCGGGGAACTACGAGCAGTACTTC. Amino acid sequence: CASSFLAGNYEQYF.

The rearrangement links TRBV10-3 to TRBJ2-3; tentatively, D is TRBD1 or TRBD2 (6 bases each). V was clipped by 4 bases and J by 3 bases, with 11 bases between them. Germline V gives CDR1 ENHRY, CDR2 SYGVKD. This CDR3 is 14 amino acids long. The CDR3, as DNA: TGTGCCATCAGTGTAGGGGGGTTGACAGATACGCAGTATTTT. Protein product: CAISVGGLTDTQYF.

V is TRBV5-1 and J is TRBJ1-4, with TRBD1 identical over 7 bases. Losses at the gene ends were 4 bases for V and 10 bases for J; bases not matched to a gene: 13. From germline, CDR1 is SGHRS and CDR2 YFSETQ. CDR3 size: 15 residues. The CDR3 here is CASSRQQGPDGKLFF. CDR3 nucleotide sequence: TGCGCCAGCAGCAGGCAACAGGGGCCCGACGGAAAACTGTTTTTT.

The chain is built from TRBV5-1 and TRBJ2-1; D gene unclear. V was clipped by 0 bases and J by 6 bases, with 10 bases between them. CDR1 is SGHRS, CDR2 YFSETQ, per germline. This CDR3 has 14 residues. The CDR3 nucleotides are TGCGCCAGCAGCTTGGAGCCTTTAGCCAATGAGCAGTTCTTC. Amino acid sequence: CASSLEPLANEQFF.

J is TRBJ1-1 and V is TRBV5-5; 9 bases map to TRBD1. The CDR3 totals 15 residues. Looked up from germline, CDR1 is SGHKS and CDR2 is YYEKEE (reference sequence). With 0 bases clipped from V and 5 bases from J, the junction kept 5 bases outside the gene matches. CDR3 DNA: TGTGCCAGCAGCTTGGACAGGGGGCGGCCGACTGAAGCTTTCTTT. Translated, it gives CASSLDRGRPTEAFF.

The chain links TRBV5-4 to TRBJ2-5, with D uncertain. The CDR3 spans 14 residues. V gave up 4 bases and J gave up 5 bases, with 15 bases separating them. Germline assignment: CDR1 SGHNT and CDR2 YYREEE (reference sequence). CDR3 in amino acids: CASSLKGSSETQYF. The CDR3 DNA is TGTGCCAGCAGCCTGAAGGGAAGTTCGGAGACCCAGTACTTC.